These T cell receptor beta chains were read from a single sample in a study of shared clonotypes between healthy human individuals. Sequencing was performed with immunoSEQ multiplex PCR; in TCRdb, only in-frame clones are kept and a portion is missing. The data contain about 110,000 clones, over 65% of them singletons. The sample taken for sequencing was memory CD8+ T cells sorted from blood. The source is a woman under 40 in good health. The CDR3 runs from the conserved cysteine through the conserved F or W. The D gene is left open where the match is weak. Expanded clones get a size class; other rows say once, few or many, or leave the size out.

V	size	J	D	CDR3	DNA
TRBV6-1	-	TRBJ2-7	TRBD2	CASSEVAGYEQYF	TGTGCCAGCAGTGAAGTAGCGGGTTACGAGCAGTACTTC
TRBV5-8	many	TRBJ1-1	-	CASSLGPVGTEAFF	TGTGCCAGCAGCTTGGGACCCGTTGGAACTGAAGCTTTCTTT
TRBV30	-	TRBJ2-1	TRBD2	CAWSPKQLAGDFYNEQFF	TGTGCCTGGAGTCCTAAGCAACTAGCGGGAGATTTCTACAATGAGCAGTTCTTC
TRBV7-4	-	TRBJ2-5	TRBD1	CASSLSGTGVETQYF	TGTGCCAGCAGCCTCAGCGGGACAGGGGTCGAGACCCAGTACTTC
TRBV27	-	TRBJ1-5	TRBD1	CASRQTGGINQPQHF	TGTGCCAGCAGACAGACAGGGGGAATCAATCAGCCCCAGCATTTT
TRBV11-2	many	TRBJ2-5	-	CASSQGVPTQYF	TGTGCCAGCAGCCAAGGGGTTCCGACCCAGTACTTC
TRBV6-1	few	TRBJ2-7	-	CASRGESGGAYEQYF	TGTGCCAGCAGAGGGGAGTCAGGTGGGGCCTACGAGCAGTACTTC
TRBV19	few	TRBJ1-1	-	CASSIGYSEAFF	TGTGCCAGTAGTATAGGATACTCTGAAGCTTTCTTT
TRBV6-1	-	TRBJ2-7	TRBD2	CASSEEEAGGNEQYF	TGTGCCAGCAGTGAAGAGGAAGCGGGAGGAAACGAGCAGTACTTC
TRBV11-3	few	TRBJ2-7	TRBD2	CASSDRGTSGTGEQYF	TGTGCCAGCAGCGACCGAGGGACTAGCGGGACTGGCGAGCAGTACTTC
TRBV5-1	-	TRBJ2-7	TRBD1	CASSFSRDRGNSYEQYF	TGCGCCAGCAGCTTTAGTCGGGACAGGGGCAACTCCTACGAGCAGTACTTC
TRBV7-9	-	TRBJ1-2	-	CASSLERTGPGSGYTF	TGTGCCAGCAGCTTAGAACGAACCGGCCCTGGTTCTGGCTACACCTTC
TRBV7-9	-	TRBJ2-7	TRBD2	CASSQERPSGGIYEQYF	TGTGCCAGCAGCCAAGAAAGGCCCAGCGGGGGGATCTACGAGCAGTACTTC
TRBV6-5	-	TRBJ2-1	-	CASGPNYNEQFF	TGTGCCAGCGGACCTAACTACAATGAGCAGTTCTTC
TRBV27	-	TRBJ1-4	-	CASRLSDGNTKEKLFF	TGTGCCAGCAGATTATCGGACGGAAACACGAAGGAAAAACTGTTTTTT
TRBV5-1	-	TRBJ2-2	-	CASTNRQGGTGELFF	TGCGCCAGCACCAACAGACAGGGAGGGACCGGGGAGCTGTTTTTT
TRBV10-3	-	TRBJ2-2	-	CAISERETYTGELFF	TGTGCCATCAGTGAGCGGGAGACCTACACCGGGGAGCTGTTTTTT
TRBV7-9	few	TRBJ2-7	-	CASTGPDPNEQYF	TGTGCCAGCACCGGCCCGGATCCTAACGAGCAGTACTTC
TRBV5-6	many	TRBJ2-7	-	CASSMAGENYEQYF	TGTGCCAGCAGCATGGCCGGGGAGAACTACGAGCAGTACTTC
TRBV2	-	TRBJ2-7	-	CASSGRGGSEQYF	TGTGCCAGCAGTGGCAGGGGGGGAAGCGAGCAGTACTTC
TRBV19	-	TRBJ1-2	-	CASSIDVGGYGYTF	TGTGCCAGTAGTATAGATGTCGGGGGTTATGGCTACACCTTC
TRBV6-1	-	TRBJ2-2	-	CASSRSAEDGELFF	TGTGCCAGCAGTCGCTCAGCTGAGGACGGGGAGCTGTTTTTT
TRBV30	-	TRBJ2-3	TRBD2	CAWSVVGLAGVFDTQYF	TGTGCCTGGAGTGTAGTGGGACTAGCGGGAGTTTTTGATACGCAGTATTTT
TRBV4-1	large	TRBJ1-5	-	CASSQAGGNYQPQHF	TGCGCCAGCAGCCAAGCGGGGGGGAACTATCAGCCCCAGCATTTT
TRBV7-9	few	TRBJ2-7	-	CASSLGTGTSEQYF	TGTGCCAGCAGCTTGGGCACCGGGACGTCCGAGCAGTACTTC
TRBV6-6	once	TRBJ2-7	-	CASSYSPTTYEQYF	TGTGCCAGCAGTTACTCGCCTACCACCTACGAGCAGTACTTC
TRBV13	-	TRBJ1-1	-	CASSPTGSEAFF	TGTGCCAGCAGCCCTACAGGGTCTGAAGCTTTCTTT
TRBV15	-	TRBJ2-7	TRBD1	CATSRGGGYHEQYF	TGTGCCACCAGCAGAGGAGGGGGCTACCACGAGCAGTACTTC
TRBV6-4	many	TRBJ2-1	TRBD2	CASSDGTSGNEQFF	TGTGCCAGCAGTGACGGGACTAGCGGCAATGAGCAGTTCTTC
TRBV25-1	-	TRBJ2-7	TRBD1	CASTATGGYEQYF	TGTGCCAGCACCGCGACAGGGGGCTACGAGCAGTACTTC
TRBV5-1	-	TRBJ2-7	-	CASSRGFLYEQYF	TGCGCCAGCAGTAGGGGTTTTCTCTACGAGCAGTACTTC
TRBV5-1	few	TRBJ1-3	-	CASSSGSSGNTIYF	TGCGCCAGCAGCTCCGGGAGCTCTGGAAACACCATATATTTT
TRBV10-3	-	TRBJ1-2	-	CATGGHYGYTF	TGTGCCACCGGGGGTCACTATGGCTACACCTTC
TRBV27	-	TRBJ2-1	TRBD2	CASISSGGSSYNEQFF	TGTGCCAGCATCTCTAGCGGGGGGAGCTCCTACAATGAGCAGTTCTTC
TRBV21-1	once	TRBJ2-7	-	CASSKVHEQYF	TGTGCCAGCAGCAAAGTCCACGAGCAGTACTTC
TRBV9	-	TRBJ2-3	-	CASTQGGGDTQYF	TGTGCCAGCACCCAGGGGGGAGGAGATACGCAGTATTTT
TRBV7-2	-	TRBJ2-1	-	CASSLSSGLYNEQFF	TGTGCCAGCAGCTTATCGAGCGGCCTATACAATGAGCAGTTCTTC
TRBV16	-	TRBJ2-7	-	CASSQWQGFYEQYF	TGTGCCAGCAGCCAATGGCAGGGGTTCTACGAGCAGTACTTC
TRBV6-4	-	TRBJ1-5	-	CASSEMGLGQPQHF	TGTGCCAGCAGTGAAATGGGGTTGGGTCAGCCCCAGCATTTT
TRBV11-3	once	TRBJ2-5	-	CASSLAGIETQYF	TGTGCCAGCAGCTTAGCAGGGATAGAGACCCAGTACTTC
TRBV4-2	-	TRBJ2-7	TRBD1	CASSQDRGPFYEQYF	TGTGCCAGCAGCCAAGACAGGGGGCCTTTCTACGAGCAGTACTTC
TRBV6-4	-	TRBJ2-5	TRBD2	CASSVSSGSQETQYF	TGTGCCAGCAGTGTGTCTAGCGGGTCCCAAGAGACCCAGTACTTC
TRBV28	-	TRBJ2-7	-	CASSLAAPYEQYF	TGTGCCAGCAGTTTGGCTGCCCCCTACGAGCAGTACTTC
TRBV25-1	-	TRBJ2-4	TRBD2	CASSNGTIGRGDIQYF	TGTGCCAGCAGTAACGGGACTATTGGTCGCGGGGACATTCAGTACTTC
TRBV7-8	-	TRBJ2-7	TRBD1	CASSAGQGPSYEQYF	TGTGCCAGCAGCGCAGGACAGGGGCCCTCCTACGAGCAGTACTTC
TRBV5-8	-	TRBJ2-7	-	CASSLMGSYEQYF	TGTGCCAGCAGCCTGATGGGGTCCTACGAGCAGTACTTC
TRBV28	-	TRBJ2-7	-	CASNREVGEQYF	TGTGCCAGTAACAGGGAGGTGGGCGAGCAGTACTTC
TRBV15	-	TRBJ1-1	-	CATSPPGRGVDEAFF	TGTGCCACCAGCCCCCCCGGCAGGGGCGTGGATGAAGCTTTCTTT
TRBV28	few	TRBJ2-7	TRBD1	CASSLGDRGPYEQYF	TGTGCCAGCAGTTTAGGGGACAGGGGTCCCTACGAGCAGTACTTC